This TCR beta chain comes out of a study of CD8+ T cells in alopecia areata. This clone was observed a handful of times. Extracted from the samples, RNA was reverse transcribed into cDNA to serve as the sequencing template. TCRdb's table, derived via immunoSEQ multiplex PCR, lists solely in-frame clones and lacks some. Of about 150,000 clones listed, roughly three fifths are singletons. The CDR3 has 13 amino acids. Germline CDR1 is GTSNPN and CDR2 is SVGIG (reference sequence). After removal of 0 bases from V and 5 bases from J, the junction contained 3 bases not matched to a gene. Sequenced here: CD4+ T cells sorted from blood, sampled at week 0. This chain links TRBV30 with TRBJ1-2; 7 bases align to TRBD1. This receptor was obtained from a human donor with alopecia areata. CDR3 residues: CAWSVRDRYGYTF. The DNA of the CDR3 is TGTGCCTGGAGTGTACGGGACAGATATGGCTACACCTTC.